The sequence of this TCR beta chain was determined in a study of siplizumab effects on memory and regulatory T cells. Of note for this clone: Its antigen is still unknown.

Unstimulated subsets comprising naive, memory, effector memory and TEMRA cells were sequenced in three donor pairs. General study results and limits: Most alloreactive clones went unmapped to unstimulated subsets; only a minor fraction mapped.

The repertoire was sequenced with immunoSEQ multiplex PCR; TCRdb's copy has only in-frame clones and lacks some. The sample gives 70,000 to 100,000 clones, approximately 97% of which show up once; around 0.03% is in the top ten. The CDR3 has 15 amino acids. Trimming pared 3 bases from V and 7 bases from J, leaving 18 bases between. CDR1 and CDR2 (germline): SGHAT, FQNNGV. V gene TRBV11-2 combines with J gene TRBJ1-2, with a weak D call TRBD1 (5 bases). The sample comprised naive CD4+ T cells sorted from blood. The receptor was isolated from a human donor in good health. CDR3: CASSFPVRGSGGYTF. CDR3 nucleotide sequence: TGTGCCAGCAGCTTCCCGGTTCGGGGGTCGGGTGGCTACACCTTC.